The clone carrying this TCR beta chain was seen more than once but under ten times. TCRdb reanalysed the reads using MiXCR and keeps one entry per CDR3 protein. Found here are almost 30,000 distinct CDR3 sequences, 18% of them singletons; the top ten hold around 3.2%. The data stem from a study of patients with pleural tuberculosis. Sequencing was performed on peripheral blood. The clonotype originates from a human donor with pleural tuberculosis.

In nucleotides, the CDR3 is TGCAGCGTTCGACGGCAAGAGACCCAGTACTTC. Protein product: CSVRRQETQYF. The chain carries TRBV29-1 and TRBJ2-5; unclear D gene. The CDR3 covers 11 residues. V was clipped by 5 bases and J by 2 bases, with 6 bases between them. CDR1 SQVTM and CDR2 ANQGSEA come from the germline V gene.